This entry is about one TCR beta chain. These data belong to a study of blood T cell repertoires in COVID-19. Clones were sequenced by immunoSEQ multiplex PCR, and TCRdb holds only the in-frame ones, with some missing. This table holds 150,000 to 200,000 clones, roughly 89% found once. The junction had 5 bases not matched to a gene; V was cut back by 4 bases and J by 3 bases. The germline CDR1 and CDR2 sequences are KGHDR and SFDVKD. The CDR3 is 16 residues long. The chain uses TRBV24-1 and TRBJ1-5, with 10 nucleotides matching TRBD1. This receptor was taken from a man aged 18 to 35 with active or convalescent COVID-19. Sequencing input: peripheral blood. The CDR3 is CATSEAGTGDNQPQHF. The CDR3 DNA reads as TGTGCCACCAGTGAGGCCGGGACAGGGGACAATCAGCCCCAGCATTTT.